This TCR beta chain came from a study of control samples from healthy donors and cancer patients. Assay: immunoSEQ multiplex PCR; the TCRdb copy retains only in-frame clones and omits some. The sample comprises tens of thousands of clones, around 95% of which are singletons, and around 2% rests with the top ten. CDR3 length: 14 residues. Germline-derived CDR1 and CDR2 are SNHLY and FYNNEI. Between the trimmed V and J ends, which lost 10 bases and 5 bases, there was a span of 20 bases. The sequenced sample consisted of blood. The gene calls are TRBV2 and TRBJ1-1, with D possibly being TRBD1 (6 bases). The receptor comes from a woman aged 25 to 39 in good health. CDR3: CATSLEGVRTEAFF. CDR3 sequence (DNA): TGTGCCACCTCTCTGGAGGGGGTACGGACTGAAGCTTTCTTT.